The 29 T cell receptor beta chains presented below share a single source sample, sequenced in a study of shared clonotypes between healthy human individuals. The protocol was immunoSEQ multiplex PCR, while the TCRdb copy is restricted to in-frame clones and leaves out a portion. This sample has over 850,000 clones, with about four fifths found just once. Sequenced input: memory CD4+ T cells from PBMCs. Subset defined: CD45RA-negative fraction. The receptors stem from a man between 18 and 29 years old in good health. Some clones in this sample may be carry-over from other donors' samples.

This rearrangement joins TRBV12-1 to TRBJ1-2. TRBV12-1 is reported as a pseudogene. This CDR3 has 16 amino acids. The CDR3 sequence: CASSVGSEGKTYGYTF. The DNA for the CDR3 is TGTGCCAGCAGCGTCGGGTCTGAGGGAAAGACCTATGGCTACACCTTC.

The gene calls are TRBV9 and TRBJ2-2; 7 nucleotides line up with TRBD2. Germline-derived CDR1 and CDR2 are SGDLS and YYNGEE. The CDR3 contains 14 residues. V trimming: 3 bases; J trimming: 4 bases; junction bases outside the gene matches: 3. The CDR3 here is CASSAGTITGELFF. The CDR3 DNA reads TGTGCCAGCAGCGCTGGGACTATCACCGGGGAGCTGTTTTTT.

V gene TRBV7-9 combines with J gene TRBJ1-1; TRBD1 aligns across 8 bases. Germline-derived CDR1 and CDR2 are SEHNR and FQNEAQ (reference sequence). V dropped 5 bases and J dropped 10; count of bases not matched to a gene: 9. CDR3 length equals 13 residues. In DNA form, the CDR3 reads TGTGCCAGCAGCCCCCGACAGGGGTGGGGAGCTTTCTTT. Protein product: CASSPRQGWGAFF. The full variable domain, in which reference TRBV7-9 and TRBJ1-1 provide the parts outside the CDR3, is DTGVSQNPRHKITKRGQNVTFRCDPISEHNRLYWYRQTLGQGPEFLTYFQNEAQLEKSRLLSDRFSAERPKGSFSTLEIQRTEQGDSAMYLCASSPRQGWGAFFGQGTRLTVV.

The rearrangement links TRBV7-2 to TRBJ1-5, with D possibly TRBD1 on 5 matching bases. Germline V CDR1 and CDR2: SGHTA, FQGNSA. V lost 1 base to trimming and J lost 1 base, with 14 bases between them. The CDR3 runs to 17 residues. The CDR3 loop reads CASSLVWGRDSNQPQHF. DNA of the CDR3: TGTGCCAGCAGCTTAGTTTGGGGCCGGGACAGCAATCAGCCCCAGCATTTT.

With respect to this clone: A much larger clone is a single base away; this may be a read error. The rearrangement links TRBV5-4 to TRBJ2-5; TRBD2 matches at 8 bases. TRBJ2-7 explains the end of the DNA better; the J call may be wrong. CDR3 length equals 14 residues. Germline V gives CDR1 SGHNT, CDR2 YYREEE (reference sequence). The CDR3 DNA reads as TGTGCCAGCAGCTTGGGCGGGAGGACCTACGAGCAGTACTTC. It yields the protein CASSLGGRTYEQYF.

The rearrangement uses TRBV28 and TRBJ2-1; TRBD2 is a possible D gene (5 bases). V lost 5 bases and J 5 bases, leaving 16 bases between the germline ends. Germline CDR1 and CDR2: MDHEN and SYDVKM. The CDR3 totals 15 residues. Written as DNA, the CDR3 is TGTGCCAGCAGTCTGGGTCGGACTCTAAACAATGAGCAGTTCTTC. Translated, it gives CASSLGRTLNNEQFF.

Points on this clone: Other DNA sequences of this sample code for an identical CDR3. This rearrangement joins TRBV28 to TRBJ1-2; no firm D call. Germline V gene sequence: CDR1 MDHEN, CDR2 SYDVKM. The V and J ends lost 5 bases and 2 bases respectively, with 6 bases between them. CDR3 length equals 12 residues. Written as DNA, the CDR3 is TGTGCCAGCAGTCCGGCAAACTATGGCTACACCTTC. Protein: CASSPANYGYTF.

This chain links TRBV30 with TRBJ2-7; D call uncertain. The CDR3 has 13 amino acids. Between the trimmed V and J ends, which lost 8 bases and 2 bases, there was a span of 16 bases. CDR1 is GTSNPN and CDR2 is SVGIG in the germline V gene (reference sequence). CDR3 loop: CAADSGPAYEQYF. CDR3 nucleotide sequence: TGTGCCGCAGATTCAGGTCCTGCCTACGAGCAGTACTTC.

The CDR3 DNA sequence: TGTGCCATCAGTGAGTCGGCGGGTCAGGGTCAGCCCCAGCATTTT. Translated: CAISESAGQGQPQHF. The rearrangement uses TRBV10-3 and TRBJ1-5, with D possibly being TRBD1 (5 bases). The germline V gene has CDR1 ENHRY and CDR2 SYGVKD. This CDR3 is 15 amino acids long. Trimming stripped 0 bases from V and 6 bases from J, with 12 bases between.

Comment on this clone: A much larger clone differs by one base, so this may be a read error. Other DNA sequences within the sample encode an identical CDR3. The J gene is TRBJ2-3, the V gene TRBV29-1, with unresolved D. This CDR3 has 12 residues. Trimming cost V 3 bases and J 1 base, with 5 bases left between them. Germline CDR1 and CDR2: SQVTM and ANQGSEA. The CDR3 loop is CSVDGGTDTQYF. CDR3 bases: TGCAGCGTTGACGGCGGCACAGATACGCAGTATTTT.

The V and J genes are TRBV19 and TRBJ1-1; D gene unclear. The CDR3 runs to 14 residues. Germline V lookup: CDR1 LNHDA, CDR2 SQIVND (reference sequence). Trimming removed 1 base at V and 1 base at J, with 7 bases between. The CDR3 coding sequence is TGTGCCAGTAGTATAGTAACGCCGAACACTGAAGCTTTCTTT. This encodes CASSIVTPNTEAFF.

This chain links TRBV27 with TRBJ2-1, with 8 bases aligning to TRBD1. Looked up from germline, CDR1 is MNHEY and CDR2 is SMNVEV (reference sequence). This CDR3 is 15 amino acids long. The V gene end was trimmed by 5 bases and the J gene end by 6 bases; junction bases not matched to a gene: 9. In DNA, the CDR3 is TGTGCCAGCAGTCCCCAGGGGGCAGGTTCCAATGAGCAGTTCTTC. Its translation is CASSPQGAGSNEQFF.

As for this clone: Other DNA sequences in the sample encode the same CDR3. V gene TRBV12-2 combines with J gene TRBJ1-5. TRBV12-2 is noted as a pseudogene. This CDR3 has 14 residues. Written as DNA, the CDR3 is TGCGCAAGTCGCTGGCCGGGAGGCAATCAGCCCCAGCATTTT. Translated: CASRWPGGNQPQHF.

This clone was detected ten times or more. The J gene is TRBJ2-2, the V gene TRBV29-1; unclear D gene. The CDR3 is 15 amino acids. V was clipped by 1 base and J by 5 bases, with 14 bases between them. The germline gives CDR1 SQVTM, CDR2 ANQGSEA. CDR3 DNA sequence: TGCAGCGTTGAAGGTTCCCGCACTCAAACCGGGGAGCTGTTTTTT. It yields the protein CSVEGSRTQTGELFF.

This chain links TRBV28 with TRBJ1-1, with 9 bases that match TRBD1. CDR3 length: 14 residues. Trimming removed 5 bases from V and 10 bases from J; junction bases left unmatched: 11. Germline-derived CDR1 and CDR2 are MDHEN and SYDVKM. CDR3 loop: CASSRTGVSLGAFF. Written as DNA, the CDR3 is TGTGCCAGCAGTCGGACAGGGGTGAGTCTAGGAGCTTTCTTT.

On this clone: This sample also contains other DNA sequences that code for the same CDR3. The chain has TRBV7-9 and TRBJ1-2; a weak D match, TRBD1 (5 bases). Germline loops: CDR1 SEHNR, CDR2 FQNEAQ (reference sequence). The CDR3 has 13 amino acids. Trimming pared 3 bases from V and 2 bases from J, leaving 7 bases between. The CDR3 sequence is CASSLGVNYGYTF. The CDR3 DNA is TGTGCCAGCAGCTTGGGGGTCAACTATGGCTACACCTTC.

This chain links TRBV20-1 with TRBJ2-1; D tentatively fits TRBD1 or TRBD2 (6 bases each). The CDR3 extends over 11 amino acids. In germline, CDR1 is DFQATT, CDR2 SNEGSKA (reference sequence). The V gene lost 6 bases and the J gene lost 6 bases, with 9 bases spanning the gap. The CDR3 spells CSAPGANEQFF. Written as DNA, the CDR3 is TGCAGTGCCCCGGGGGCCAATGAGCAGTTCTTC.

This chain joins TRBV5-5 and TRBJ1-5; D might be TRBD1 (6 bases). Germline V gene lookup returns CDR1 SGHKS and CDR2 YYEKEE (reference sequence). CDR3 length equals 15 residues. With 1 base removed from V and 0 bases from J, the gap between germline ends came to 8 bases. The CDR3, as DNA: TGTGCCAGCAGCTTGAAAGGGGGTAGCAATCAGCCCCAGCATTTT. This gives the protein CASSLKGGSNQPQHF.

The rearrangement joins TRBV18 to TRBJ1-4, with 7 bases matching TRBD1. CDR3 length: 18 residues. Germline CDR1 KGHSH, CDR2 LQKENI. J was trimmed by 0 bases and V by 2 bases; bases with no gene match: 9. The CDR3 DNA reads as TGTGCCAGCTCACCATTTCCGGGACAGTCTGCAACTAATGAAAAACTGTTTTTT. Translation: CASSPFPGQSATNEKLFF.

This clone has only one observation. The chain employs TRBV11-2 and TRBJ2-1, with D possibly being TRBD2 (6 bases). The CDR3 loop spans 16 amino acids. Germline values: CDR1 SGHAT, CDR2 FQNNGV. Trimming shortened V by 5 bases and J by 2 bases, and 16 bases separated the two germline ends. The CDR3 DNA follows: TGTGCCAGCAGCCCAAGGGTAGCGGCAACCTACAATGAGCAGTTCTTC. Encoded protein: CASSPRVAATYNEQFF.

The rearrangement links TRBV2 to TRBJ2-3, with a weak D call TRBD2 (6 bases). CDR3 length: 14 amino acids. Trimming pared 2 bases from V and 4 bases from J, leaving 10 bases between. The germline V gene has CDR1 SNHLY and CDR2 FYNNEI. CDR3 protein: CASSEWRDPDTQYF. Here the CDR3 DNA reads TGTGCCAGCAGTGAATGGCGGGACCCAGATACGCAGTATTTT. The variable domain in full, completed from reference TRBV2 and TRBJ2-3, reads EPEVTQTPSHQVTQMGQEVILRCVPISNHLYFYWYRQILGQKVEFLVSFYNNEISEKSEIFDDQFSVERPDGSNFTLKIRSTKLEDSAMYFCASSEWRDPDTQYFGPGTRLTVL.

V and J are TRBV2 and TRBJ2-1, with TRBD2 as a possible D gene (6 bases). The CDR3 covers 15 residues. Germline-derived CDR1 and CDR2 are SNHLY and FYNNEI. V lost 8 bases, J lost 2 bases, and 16 bases lay in between. As DNA, the CDR3 is TGTGCCAGCGCCTTTGCTAGCGAACCCTACAATGAGCAGTTCTTC. Translation: CASAFASEPYNEQFF. The full variable domain, its missing parts supplied by reference TRBV2 and TRBJ2-1, is EPEVTQTPSHQVTQMGQEVILRCVPISNHLYFYWYRQILGQKVEFLVSFYNNEISEKSEIFDDQFSVERPDGSNFTLKIRSTKLEDSAMYFCASAFASEPYNEQFFGPGTRLTVL.

The chain employs TRBV7-2 and TRBJ2-1; 12 bases fit TRBD2. Trimming cost V 3 bases and J 6 bases; bases outside gene matches: 3. CDR1 is SGHTA, CDR2 FQGNSA, per germline. The CDR3 has 15 residues. CDR3 in amino acids: CASSFWTSGTNEQFF. The CDR3 bases are TGTGCCAGCAGCTTCTGGACTAGCGGGACCAATGAGCAGTTCTTC.

The chain employs TRBV2 and TRBJ2-5; TRBD2 agrees at 9 bases. The CDR3 consists of 16 residues. Germline V gene sequence: CDR1 SNHLY, CDR2 FYNNEI. V dropped 7 bases and J dropped 4; count of bases not matched to a gene: 13. For the CDR3, the DNA is TGTGCCAGCACAACTAGAGCGGGAGGACGGGGAGAGACCCAGTACTTC. As protein: CASTTRAGGRGETQYF.

This clone is a singleton in its sample. The chain links TRBV6-1 to TRBJ1-1; D perhaps matches TRBD1 (6 bases). Trimming left V 5 bases short and J 1 base short, with 14 bases between. Per germline, CDR1 MNHNS and CDR2 SASEGT. This CDR3 is built from 15 residues. Here the CDR3 reads CASSQYTGQNTEAFF. CDR3 DNA: TGTGCCAGCAGTCAGTATACAGGGCAGAACACTGAAGCTTTCTTT.

The chain is built from TRBV7-9 and TRBJ1-2, with D possibly matching TRBD1 (6 bases). The ends were cut back, 5 bases at V and 3 bases at J, with 10 bases in the middle. Germline assignment: CDR1 SEHNR and CDR2 FQNEAQ (reference sequence). The CDR3 covers 13 residues. As DNA, the CDR3 is TGTGCCAGCAGCCACAGGGTTTACTATGGCTACACCTTC. It specifies CASSHRVYYGYTF.

CDR3 residues: CASSLEIATEAFF. CDR3 DNA sequence: TGCGCCAGCAGCTTGGAAATTGCGACTGAAGCTTTCTTT. The chain uses TRBV5-1 and TRBJ1-1; D remains ambiguous. CDR1 is SGHRS, CDR2 YFSETQ, per germline. V shed 0 bases and J shed 5 bases, with 8 bases lying between them. CDR3 length: 13 residues.

The V gene is TRBV5-4, the J gene TRBJ1-1, with D unresolved. V was trimmed by 0 bases and J by 3 bases, leaving 6 bases between them. The germline V gene encodes CDR1 SGHNT and CDR2 YYREEE (reference sequence). The CDR3 is 13 amino acids. The CDR3 coding sequence is TGTGCCAGCAGCTTGGAACATGACACTGAAGCTTTCTTT. The encoded protein is CASSLEHDTEAFF.

J is TRBJ1-1 and V is TRBV15; TRBD1 matches 8 bases. There are 17 residues in the CDR3. V shed 4 bases and J 0 bases; nucleotides not matched to a gene: 10. Looked up from germline, CDR1 is LNHNV and CDR2 is YYDKDF (reference sequence). CDR3 region: CATSTDRGGDMNTEAFF. The CDR3, as DNA: TGTGCCACCAGCACCGACAGGGGAGGGGACATGAACACTGAAGCTTTCTTT.